A single sample gave rise to the 21 T cell receptor beta chains below, sequenced in a study of response to subunit inactivated influenza vaccine. MiXCR was run by TCRdb on the RT-PCR reads, yielding one entry per CDR3 protein. The sample yields approximately 700,000 distinct CDR3 sequences, around a sixth seen once. The input for sequencing was PBMCs from blood, taken about 11 days after vaccination. The receptors stem from a man in his fifties or sixties who received an inactivated influenza vaccine.

The genes are TRBV20-1 and TRBJ2-1; D is tentatively TRBD1 or TRBD2 (6 bases each). The CDR3 runs to 18 residues. V dropped 5 bases and J dropped 0 bases, with 23 bases sitting between them. Germline CDR1 reads DFQATT; CDR2 reads SNEGSKA (reference sequence). The CDR3 spells CSASSHWGDTTSYNEQFF. The CDR3 region has the DNA TGCAGTGCTTCGTCGCACTGGGGGGACACCACCTCCTACAATGAGCAGTTCTTC.

This clonotype was recorded a few times. The chain recombines TRBV19 with TRBJ2-7, with 11 positions matching TRBD2. The CDR3 is made up of 13 amino acids. The V segment lost 11 bases and the J segment 2 bases; nucleotides outside the gene matches: 5. CDR1 and CDR2 from the germline V gene are LNHDA and SQIVND (reference sequence). For the CDR3, the DNA is TGTGCCTCGACTAGCGGGGAAACCTACGAGCAGTACTTC. This translates into CASTSGETYEQYF.

There are many counts of this clonotype. The chain recombines TRBV5-1 with TRBJ2-5; D possibly matches TRBD1 or TRBD2 (5 bases each). The CDR3 is made up of 14 amino acids. Looked up from germline, CDR1 is SGHRS and CDR2 is YFSETQ. V was trimmed by 0 bases and J by 4 bases, leaving 10 bases between them. CDR3 sequence reads: CASSLEGSGETQYF. CDR3 nucleotide sequence: TGCGCCAGCAGCTTGGAGGGGAGTGGAGAGACCCAGTACTTC.

This clonotype showed up many times. V usage is TRBV5-6 and J usage is TRBJ2-2, with a possible D match to TRBD1 (6 bases). Per the germline V gene, CDR1 is SGHDT and CDR2 is YYEEEE. V was cut by 4 bases and J by 4 bases, with 14 bases left in between. The CDR3 extends over 15 amino acids. Here the CDR3 DNA reads TGTGCCAGCAGCCCATTTTTAGGGGGCACCGGGGAGCTGTTTTTT. Protein: CASSPFLGGTGELFF.

The gene calls are TRBV7-8 and TRBJ1-1; 9 bases match TRBD1. This CDR3 is 13 amino acids long. J was trimmed by 8 bases and V by 4 bases; bases with no gene match: 5. The germline V gene encodes CDR1 SGHVS and CDR2 FQNEAQ. In DNA, the CDR3 is TGTGCCAGCAGCTGGGACAGGGCGGGGGAAGCTTTCTTT. This gives the protein CASSWDRAGEAFF. The whole variable domain, remainder taken from reference TRBV7-8 and TRBJ1-1, is GAGVSQSPRYKVAKRGQDVALRCDPISGHVSLFWYQQALGQGPEFLTYFQNEAQLDKSGLPSDRFFAERPEGSVSTLKIQRTQQEDSAVYLCASSWDRAGEAFFGQGTRLTVV.

A few counts support this clonotype. The genes are TRBV20-1 and TRBJ2-6; D is possibly TRBD2 (6 bases). Germline V gives CDR1 DFQATT, CDR2 SNEGSKA (reference sequence). V gave up 6 bases and J gave up 0 bases, with 12 bases separating them. CDR3 size: 15 residues. In DNA form, the CDR3 reads TGCAGTGCCGGGGGAGGTCGCTCTGGGGCCAACGTCCTGACTTTC. Amino acids: CSAGGGRSGANVLTF.

This clonotype was detected a few times. This chain uses TRBV12-3 or TRBV12-4 with TRBJ1-1; TRBD1 is a possible D gene (6 bases). V shed 7 bases and J shed 7 bases, with 13 bases lying between them. This CDR3 has 12 residues. The CDR3 loop is CASTHEGGEAFF. Here the CDR3 DNA reads TGTGCCAGCACTCACGAGGGGGGTGAAGCTTTCTTT.

This sequence joins TRBV7-3 and TRBJ2-1; 11 bases match TRBD2. V lost 5 bases to trimming and J lost 6 bases; unmatched junction nucleotides: 9. The CDR3 is 16 residues long. Germline loops: CDR1 SGHTA, CDR2 FQGTGA. As DNA, the CDR3 is TGTGCCAGCAGCCCAAGACCCGGGACTAGCGGCAATGAGCAGTTCTTC. Amino acids: CASSPRPGTSGNEQFF.

A few counts support this clonotype. This rearrangement joins TRBV20-1 to TRBJ2-3; no firm D call. CDR1 and CDR2 from the germline V gene are DFQATT and SNEGSKA (reference sequence). V shed 5 bases and J shed 2 bases, with 11 bases lying between them. This CDR3 comprises 13 residues. CDR3 nucleotides: TGCAGTGCTTACACCGGGTTCACAGATACGCAGTATTTT. It is translated as CSAYTGFTDTQYF.

This rearrangement joins TRBV6-5 to TRBJ2-1; 8 bases agree with TRBD2. Germline CDR1 is MNHEY and CDR2 is SVGAGI. Germline trimming cut 3 bases from V and 9 bases from J; bases unmatched to any gene: 7. This CDR3 contains 14 residues. The CDR3 DNA reads as TGTGCCAGCAGTTATGGGACTAGTACTCTTGAGCAGTTCTTC. It specifies CASSYGTSTLEQFF.

The chain employs TRBV4-1 and TRBJ2-7; D not resolved. The CDR3 runs to 13 residues. CDR1 is MGHRA, CDR2 YSYEKL, per germline. V lost 2 bases, J lost 2 bases, and 7 bases lay in between. CDR3 residues: CASSQRNTYEQYF. In nucleotides, the CDR3 is TGCGCCAGCAGCCAACGAAATACCTACGAGCAGTACTTC.

This clonotype was seen a few times. The V call is TRBV9, the J call TRBJ1-2; D is uncertain. Between the trimmed V and J ends, which lost 0 bases and 2 bases, there was a span of 2 bases. This CDR3 contains 12 residues. From germline, CDR1 is SGDLS and CDR2 YYNGEE. The CDR3 DNA reads TGTGCCAGCAGCGTAGACAACTATGGCTACACCTTC. This encodes CASSVDNYGYTF.

This chain uses TRBV7-9 with TRBJ2-4, with D unresolved. V lost 4 bases and J lost 1, with 17 bases in between. The CDR3 extends over 17 amino acids. Per germline, CDR1 SEHNR and CDR2 FQNEAQ (reference sequence). CDR3 sequence: CASSSFSTRSAKNIQYF. CDR3 sequence (DNA): TGTGCCAGCAGCTCTTTCTCGACACGGAGTGCCAAAAACATTCAGTACTTC.

This chain joins TRBV12-3 or TRBV12-4 and TRBJ1-6; 9 bases align to TRBD1. This CDR3 contains 18 residues. Trimming at V came to 3 bases and at J to 6 bases, leaving 12 bases not matched to a gene. CDR3 DNA: TGTGCCAGCAGTTTGGGTCCTATCGGGACAGGGTTTAATTCACCCCTCCACTTT. Translating it yields CASSLGPIGTGFNSPLHF.

This clonotype appeared a few times. V usage is TRBV10-1 and J usage is TRBJ2-6; D is ambiguous. The CDR3 has 13 amino acids. V dropped 0 bases and J dropped 3 bases, with 0 bases sitting between them. Per germline, CDR1 WNHNN and CDR2 SYGVQD (reference sequence). The CDR3 region is CASSESGANVLTF. The CDR3 DNA is TGCGCCAGCAGTGAGTCTGGGGCCAACGTCCTGACTTTC.

This clonotype was counted between two and nine times. J is TRBJ2-3 and V is TRBV5-1; D is unresolved. V lost 0 bases to trimming and J lost 1 base, with 9 bases between them. This CDR3 has 15 residues. The germline CDR1 and CDR2 sequences are SGHRS and YFSETQ. The CDR3 DNA reads as TGCGCCAGCAGCTTGGATGGGGATCGCACAGATACGCAGTATTTT. Residues: CASSLDGDRTDTQYF.

A note on this clonotype: This could be a read error, since a much larger clone is one nucleotide away. The chain couples TRBV15 to TRBJ2-7, with 9 bases aligning to TRBD1. CDR1 is LNHNV, CDR2 YYDKDF, per germline (reference sequence). This CDR3 is built from 15 residues. The chain's CDR3 is CVTSRDRGIGYEQYF. Written as DNA, the CDR3 is TGTGTCACCAGCAGAGACAGGGGGATAGGGTACGAGCAGTACTTC.

This CDR3 is CASSATSGEQFF. CDR3 sequence (DNA): TGTGCCAGCAGTGCCACTAGCGGGGAGCAGTTCTTC. The chain couples TRBV12-3 or TRBV12-4 to TRBJ2-1; TRBD2 aligns across 9 bases. The V and J ends lost 5 bases and 10 bases, in that order; junction bases with no gene match: 3. This CDR3 region has 12 residues.

The CDR3 is CATSDSRETRFDEQFF. CDR3 coding DNA: TGTGCCACCAGTGACTCCCGGGAGACCCGGTTCGATGAGCAGTTCTTC. The chain joins TRBV24-1 to TRBJ2-1; a possible D gene is TRBD2 (6 bases). Trimming removed 4 bases at V and 8 bases at J, with 20 bases between. This CDR3 is built from 16 residues. Germline-derived CDR1 and CDR2 are KGHDR and SFDVKD.

The CDR3: CASSLNVYEQYF. In DNA, the CDR3 is TGTGCCAGCAGTTTAAACGTCTACGAGCAGTACTTC. The chain joins TRBV28 to TRBJ2-7, with D unclear. The V gene lost 2 bases and the J gene lost 3 bases, with 5 bases spanning the gap. Germline V gives CDR1 MDHEN, CDR2 SYDVKM. CDR3 length: 12 residues.

The CDR3 nucleotides are TGTGCCATCAGCGGGACAGGGGGGAACTACGAGCAGTACTTC. Translating gives CAISGTGGNYEQYF. The chain employs TRBV10-3 and TRBJ2-7, with 11 bases that match TRBD1. Germline values: CDR1 ENHRY, CDR2 SYGVKD. The J segment lost 3 bases and the V segment lost 6 bases, leaving 4 bases of the junction unmatched. The CDR3 covers 14 residues.